This T cell receptor beta chain was obtained from a study of T cells in Graves' hyperthyroidism and ophthalmopathy. Turning to the study itself: The blood sample was taken at first diagnosis, before treatment began.

What was amplified from RNA transcripts were TCR beta CDR3 regions. Using the HTBI primer set, a first-round RT-PCR was run on the TCR CDR3. TCRdb itself ran the multiplex PCR reads through MiXCR, one entry per CDR3 protein. Among hundreds of thousands of distinct CDR3 sequences listed, roughly 16% were seen once. The germline gives CDR1 SGDLS, CDR2 YYNGEE. Trimming took 0 bases from V and 3 from J, leaving 7 bases between them. The CDR3 covers 14 residues. Uncontrolled infection, other autoimmune disease, pregnancy or lactation barred patients from enrollment. Every diagnosis used clinical symptoms, serum thyroxine and TRAb, thyroid ultrasound and orbital computed tomography.

The chain carries TRBV9 and TRBJ2-1; unclear D gene. The specimen was blood. The sequence derives from a woman between 25 and 40 years old with Graves' hyperthyroidism. The CDR3 coding sequence is TGTGCCAGCAGCGTAGAGGGCGGCTACAATGAGCAGTTCTTC. This encodes CASSVEGGYNEQFF.